The present entry profiles one T cell receptor beta chain with its context. The antigen is undetermined. The data were produced by immunoSEQ multiplex PCR, yet TCRdb's version contains in-frame clones alone and is incomplete. The sample records roughly 53,000 clones, about 81% being singletons. V was cut by 8 bases and J by 1 base, with 17 bases left in between. Germline assignment: CDR1 GTSNPN and CDR2 SVGIG (reference sequence). This CDR3 contains 14 residues. This sample stems from a study of T cell responses to AZD1222 COVID-19 vaccine. Overall study findings and caveats: There were mostly white British donors and more females than males, and clonal diversity was possibly underestimated. CD4 TCRs associated with vaccination spanned spike, dominating at 160-218 and 743-854.

The rearrangement joins TRBV30 to TRBJ1-1; tentatively, D is TRBD1 (6 bases). The starting material was peripheral blood, obtained on day 0 of AZD1222 vaccination. This TCR was sampled from an adult in good health. Written as DNA, the CDR3 is TGTGCCGGGACGGGGGGGCGCAGGAACACTGAAGCTTTCTTT. Protein product: CAGTGGRRNTEAFF.